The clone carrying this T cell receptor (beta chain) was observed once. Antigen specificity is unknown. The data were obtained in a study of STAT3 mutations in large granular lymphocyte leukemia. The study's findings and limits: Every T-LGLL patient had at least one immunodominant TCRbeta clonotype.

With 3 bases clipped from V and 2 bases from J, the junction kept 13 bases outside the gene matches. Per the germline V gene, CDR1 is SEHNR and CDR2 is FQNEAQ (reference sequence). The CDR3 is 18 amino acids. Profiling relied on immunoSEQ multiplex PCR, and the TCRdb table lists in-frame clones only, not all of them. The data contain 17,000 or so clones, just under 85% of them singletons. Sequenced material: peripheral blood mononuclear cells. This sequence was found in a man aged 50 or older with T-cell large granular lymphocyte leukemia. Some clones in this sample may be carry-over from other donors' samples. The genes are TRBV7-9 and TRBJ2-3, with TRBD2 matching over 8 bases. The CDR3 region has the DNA TGTGCCAGCAGCTTCGCATCTGCTAGCGGGTTAAACACAGATACGCAGTATTTT. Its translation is CASSFASASGLNTDTQYF.